This T cell receptor (beta chain) was identified during a study of post-analysis software for immune sequencing data. Looking at the study overall: Some patients lacked subtype; others had relapsing-remitting, secondary progressive or progressive-relapsing disease. Study-level points and caveats: Batch-matched samples strongly co-clustered by F measure. In patients, TRBV5-6, TRBV5-1 and TRBV20-1 belonged to five TRBV segments found more frequently than in controls. Multiple sclerosis patients showed significantly lower normalized Chao1 diversity than controls did.

Prepared libraries of TCR beta cDNA carried unique molecular identifiers. Each CDR3 protein is one row after TCRdb ran MiXCR on the PCR reads. The sample consists of hundreds of thousands of distinct CDR3 sequences, approximately 59% of them appearing once. This clonotype was detected once. The target antigen is unknown. Germline V CDR1 and CDR2: DFQATT, SNEGSKA (reference sequence). This CDR3 has 14 amino acids. V shed 3 bases and J shed 3 bases, with 11 bases lying between them. The clonotype was recovered from a girl aged 2-10 years with multiple sclerosis. The chain recombines TRBV20-1 with TRBJ2-2, with TRBD2 as a possible D gene (7 bases). Sequencing was performed on blood. For the CDR3, the DNA is TGCAGTGCTAGGGGGGGGCCAGACACCGGGGAGCTGTTTTTT. It encodes CSARGGPDTGELFF.